This T cell receptor (beta chain) was sequenced during a study of blood T cell repertoires in COVID-19. Study in general: COVID-19 samples collected from the United States, Italy and Spain covered acute and convalescent phases. In each case, the material was cDNA or gDNA derived from T cells, B-cell-depleted T cells, or PBMCs.

Per the study methods: Reference gene primer amplification gave nucleated cell count estimates. TCRdb's table, derived via immunoSEQ multiplex PCR, lists solely in-frame clones and lacks some. V, J and clone size derive from that table, while D and trimming were established from the DNA sequence. The sample lists about 42,000 clones, about 70% occurring once. The CDR3 contains 15 residues. The V segment lost 5 bases and the J segment 2 bases; nucleotides outside the gene matches: 6. From germline, CDR1 is LNHDA and CDR2 SQIVND (reference sequence). The rearrangement uses TRBV19 and TRBJ2-3; 8 nucleotides align to TRBD1. This TCR was recovered from a man aged 65-85 years with active or convalescent COVID-19. The sequenced sample was peripheral blood. CDR3 bases: TGTGCCAGTAGTGCCGGGACAGGAGTCACAGATACGCAGTATTTT. Its protein product is CASSAGTGVTDTQYF.